A selection of T cell receptor beta chains follows, all from one sample in a study of blood T cell repertoires in COVID-19. Repertoires were generated with immunoSEQ multiplex PCR, while TCRdb's copy carries only in-frame clones and drops some. Among over 200,000 clones listed, approximately 80% were seen once. The sequenced sample was PBMCs or T cells enriched from blood (not recorded which). These receptors came from a woman aged 45-65 years with acute COVID-19. CDR3s include the opening cysteine and the closing phenylalanine or tryptophan. A D gene is named only where the DNA matches it firmly. A clone size is listed for some rows: how often the clone was seen (once, few, many), or a class if it is expanded.

D gene | J gene | V gene | clone size | CDR3 length | CDR3 DNA | CDR3 protein
- | TRBJ2-4 | TRBV4-1 | once | 15 | TGCGCCAGCAGCCAAGATGGCCTAGGATGGAACATTCAGTACTTC | CASSQDGLGWNIQYF
- | TRBJ1-5 | TRBV19 | - | 13 | TGTGCCAGTAGTGGCCATAGCAATCAGCCCCAGCATTTT | CASSGHSNQPQHF
TRBD2 | TRBJ2-3 | TRBV7-8 | - | 15 | TGTGCCAGCAGCTTATCAGCGGGAGCTGCAGATACGCAGTATTTT | CASSLSAGAADTQYF
- | TRBJ1-3 | TRBV7-9 | - | 13 | TGTGCCACCGTACACAGGGAGGGAAACACCATATATTTT | CATVHREGNTIYF
- | TRBJ2-2 | TRBV3-1/TRBV3-2 | - | 17 | TGTGCCAGCAGCCAAGATGTCTGGACACCTAACACCGGGGAGCTGTTTTTT | CASSQDVWTPNTGELFF
TRBD2 | TRBJ2-1 | TRBV5-1 | - | 15 | TGCGCCAGCAGCTTTAGCGGGAGCGTGTACAATGAGCAGTTCTTC | CASSFSGSVYNEQFF
TRBD2 | TRBJ2-3 | TRBV4-1 | once | 18 | TGCGCCAGCAGCCAAGATCGGACCAGGCGGGAGGGCACAGATACGCAGTATTTT | CASSQDRTRREGTDTQYF
- | TRBJ1-5 | TRBV5-8 | many | 15 | TGTGCCAGCAGCTTGGTTAGGGGTAGCAATCAGCCCCAGCATTTT | CASSLVRGSNQPQHF
TRBD2 | TRBJ2-7 | TRBV9 | - | 18 | TGTGCCAGCAGCGTAGACCCCCTTGCGGGAGGGGCCCACTACGAGCAGTACTTC | CASSVDPLAGGAHYEQYF
TRBD2 | TRBJ2-3 | TRBV11-3 | - | 17 | TGTGCCAGCAGCTTTGGACTAGCGGGGATATGCACAGATACGCAGTATTTT | CASSFGLAGICTDTQYF
TRBD2 | TRBJ2-3 | TRBV5-8 | once | 15 | TGTGCCAGCAACGACCCCAGCGGGGGGCCAGATACGCAGTATTTT | CASNDPSGGPDTQYF
TRBD1 | TRBJ2-7 | TRBV2 | - | 11 | TGTGCCAGCAGTGAAATAAGGGACAGGTACTTC | CASSEIRDRYF
- | TRBJ2-7 | TRBV6-6 | - | 17 | TGTGCCAGCAGTCCCGGGGGGTGGGACAGGCCCCCCTACGAGCAGTACTTC | CASSPGGWDRPPYEQYF
- | TRBJ1-2 | TRBV6-5 | - | 12 | TGTGCCAGCAGGGACACGACAGAAGGCTACACCTTC | CASRDTTEGYTF
- | TRBJ2-7 | TRBV7-2 | - | 16 | TGTGCCAGCAGCTCCCGTCGGGCAGGAGGTCTCGACGAGCAGTACTTC | CASSSRRAGGLDEQYF
- | TRBJ2-1 | TRBV7-2 | - | 14 | TGTGCCAGCAGTTACCCCGCCGTGGGCGCTGAGCAGTTCTTC | CASSYPAVGAEQFF
TRBD1 | TRBJ2-5 | TRBV7-2 | - | 16 | TGTGCCAGCAGTTACGCCGGGGACAGGGGAGGAGAGACCCAGTACTTC | CASSYAGDRGGETQYF
- | TRBJ2-7 | TRBV7-9 | - | 15 | TGTGCCAGCAGCTCCTATGGTAGCGGTGTCTACGAGCAGTACTTC | CASSSYGSGVYEQYF
TRBD2 | TRBJ2-7 | TRBV30 | - | 14 | TGTGCCTGGTACCCGGGACTACAATCCTACGAGCAGTACTTC | CAWYPGLQSYEQYF
- | TRBJ1-2 | TRBV28 | - | 11 | TGTGCCAGTCATAGGGGATATGGCTACACCTTC | CASHRGYGYTF
- | TRBJ1-2 | TRBV5-6 | - | 15 | TGTGCCAGCAGCGCGAGACAGGTAAGTAACTATGGCTACACCTTC | CASSARQVSNYGYTF
TRBD2 | TRBJ2-1 | TRBV10-3 | - | 16 | TGTGCCATCAGTGAGCGGACTAGCGGGGGGGTCAATGAGCAGTTCTTC | CAISERTSGGVNEQFF
TRBD1 | TRBJ1-4 | TRBV7-7 | - | 15 | TGTGCTAGCAGCCCAAACAGGGGCCCTAATGAAAAACTGTTTTTT | CASSPNRGPNEKLFF
- | TRBJ1-1 | TRBV28 | once | 12 | TGTGCCAGCAAAGGGGTTGGGACTGAAGCTTTCTTT | CASKGVGTEAFF
- | TRBJ2-5 | TRBV7-6 | - | 15 | TGTGCCAGCAGCTCAAACGCCGGGTCTACAGAGACCCAGTACTTC | CASSSNAGSTETQYF
- | TRBJ1-5 | TRBV7-8 | - | 13 | TGTGCCAGCAGCTTAGCGGAGTCTCAGCCCCAGCATTTT | CASSLAESQPQHF
- | TRBJ1-6 | TRBV13 | once | 15 | TGTGCCAGCAGCTATGGTAACGGGTGGAATTCACCCCTCCACTTT | CASSYGNGWNSPLHF
TRBD1 | TRBJ1-3 | TRBV3-1/TRBV3-2 | once | 15 | TGTGCCAGCAGCCGCCCGACAGGGGCTGCGAACACCATATATTTT | CASSRPTGAANTIYF
- | TRBJ2-4 | TRBV7-2 | - | 16 | TGTGCCAGCAGCTCCCGGGGGTCATTAGCCAAAAACATTCAGTACTTC | CASSSRGSLAKNIQYF
- | TRBJ2-5 | TRBV18 | - | 16 | TGTGCCAGCTCAAGGGCGGCGGGGGCCCCTCAAGAGACCCAGTACTTC | CASSRAAGAPQETQYF
- | TRBJ1-3 | TRBV7-8 | - | 16 | TGTGCCAGCACCATATACGGGGGACCCACTGGAAACACCATATATTTT | CASTIYGGPTGNTIYF
- | TRBJ2-6 | TRBV18 | - | 16 | TGTGCCAGCTCACCATTGGGCAACTCTGGGGCCAACGTCCTGACTTTC | CASSPLGNSGANVLTF
- | TRBJ2-3 | TRBV28 | once | 12 | TGTGCCAGCCAGACTAGCACAGATACGCAGTATTTT | CASQTSTDTQYF
- | TRBJ1-5 | TRBV27 | few | 11 | TGTGCCAAGCAGGGCAATCAGCCCCAGCATTTT | CAKQGNQPQHF
- | TRBJ2-1 | TRBV27 | - | 15 | TGTGCCAGCAGTTTCAGGGGCGGGTCCTACAATGAGCAGTTCTTC | CASSFRGGSYNEQFF
- | TRBJ2-5 | TRBV6-5 | - | 13 | TGTGCCAGCAGTTACGTGCAGGGGGAGACCCAGTACTTC | CASSYVQGETQYF
- | TRBJ2-2 | TRBV24-1 | once | 13 | TGCGCCCTAGGGGACACCAACACCGGGGAGCTGTTTTTT | CALGDTNTGELFF
TRBD1 | TRBJ1-6 | TRBV19 | - | 14 | TGTGCCAGTAGTATCGGGACAGGTAATTCACCCCTCCACTTT | CASSIGTGNSPLHF
TRBD1 | TRBJ2-7 | TRBV4-2 | - | 16 | TGTGCCAGCAGCCAAGGGACAGGGGGCAATTTCTACGAGCAGTACTTC | CASSQGTGGNFYEQYF
TRBD1 | TRBJ1-5 | TRBV19 | - | 15 | TGTGCCAGTAGACCGGGACAGGGTTTTGGTCAGCCCCAGCATTTT | CASRPGQGFGQPQHF
- | TRBJ1-2 | TRBV6-2/TRBV6-3 | - | 14 | TGTGCCAGCAGCTACTCCAGAGAAGCGGTGGGCTACACCTTC | CASSYSREAVGYTF
- | TRBJ2-1 | TRBV29-1 | - | 16 | TGCAGCGTTGAAGCGCGGGAAATTTCTTCCTACAATGAGCAGTTCTTC | CSVEAREISSYNEQFF
- | TRBJ1-1 | TRBV11-3 | - | 13 | TGTGCCAGCAGCTTAGGGGGGCGAACTGAAGCTTTCTTT | CASSLGGRTEAFF
TRBD2 | TRBJ2-1 | TRBV29-1 | - | 13 | TGCAGCGAGACTAGCGGGACGAACAATGAGCAGTTCTTC | CSETSGTNNEQFF
TRBD2 | TRBJ2-7 | TRBV2 | - | 15 | TGTGCCAGCAGTGACACTAGCGGAAGCTCCTACGAGCAGTACTTC | CASSDTSGSSYEQYF
- | TRBJ2-7 | TRBV6-2/TRBV6-3 | once | 14 | TGTGCCAGCAGTCCAGTGGGGCCCCCCTACGAGCAGTACTTC | CASSPVGPPYEQYF
- | TRBJ1-2 | TRBV30 | - | 13 | TGTGCCTGGAGTCGGCAGGGCGGTGGTGGCTACACCTTC | CAWSRQGGGGYTF
- | TRBJ2-2 | TRBV6-5 | once | 14 | TGTGCCAGCAGTTACGGGAGATCACCCGGGGAGCTGTTTTTT | CASSYGRSPGELFF
TRBD1 | TRBJ1-2 | TRBV18 | - | 14 | TGTGCCAGCTCAAACGGACAGGGAGGCTATGGCTACACCTTC | CASSNGQGGYGYTF
- | TRBJ1-4 | TRBV5-1 | few | 18 | TGCGCCAGCAGCCTACGATCAAGGACAGATGCAACTAATGAAAAACTGTTTTTT | CASSLRSRTDATNEKLFF
- | TRBJ2-3 | TRBV5-1 | - | 15 | TGCGCCAGCAGCTTGGTTCCTAGCACCACAGATACGCAGTATTTT | CASSLVPSTTDTQYF
TRBD1 | TRBJ1-1 | TRBV29-1 | - | 18 | TGCAGCGTTTGGCGGACAGGGGGCTCCTGGGGGGTGAACACTGAAGCTTTCTTT | CSVWRTGGSWGVNTEAFF
- | TRBJ1-1 | TRBV7-2 | - | 14 | TGTGCCAGCAGCTGGGGGGGCAGGGCCCCTGAAGCTTTCTTT | CASSWGGRAPEAFF
TRBD1 | TRBJ1-2 | TRBV6-5 | - | 12 | TGTGCCAGCAGTTACGGGACAGGGGACTACACCTTC | CASSYGTGDYTF
TRBD1 | TRBJ1-2 | TRBV28 | - | 17 | TGTGCCAGCAGTTTATGGGGGACAGCTACTACTAACTATGGCTACACCTTC | CASSLWGTATTNYGYTF